The following is a T cell receptor beta chain sequence with its context. Germline V CDR1 and CDR2: MNHEY, SMNVEV (reference sequence). The V end was cut by 3 bases, the J end by 5 bases, with 13 bases between. This CDR3 comprises 15 residues. The record originates from a study of cytomegalovirus exposure and HLA in healthy donors. Amplification used 60 Vbeta primers and 13 Jbeta primers. The method was immunoSEQ multiplex PCR; TCRdb's version includes in-frame clones alone and lacks a portion of them. This sample contains roughly 110,000 clones. The chain couples TRBV27 to TRBJ2-2; D possibly corresponds to TRBD1 (5 bases). The TCR was taken from a man aged 35 to 55 in good health and CMV-seropositive. The sequencing sample was made of PBMCs. CDR3 sequence reads: CASSFFPGRTGELFF. The CDR3 region has the DNA TGTGCCAGCAGTTTTTTCCCAGGGCGGACCGGGGAGCTGTTTTTT.